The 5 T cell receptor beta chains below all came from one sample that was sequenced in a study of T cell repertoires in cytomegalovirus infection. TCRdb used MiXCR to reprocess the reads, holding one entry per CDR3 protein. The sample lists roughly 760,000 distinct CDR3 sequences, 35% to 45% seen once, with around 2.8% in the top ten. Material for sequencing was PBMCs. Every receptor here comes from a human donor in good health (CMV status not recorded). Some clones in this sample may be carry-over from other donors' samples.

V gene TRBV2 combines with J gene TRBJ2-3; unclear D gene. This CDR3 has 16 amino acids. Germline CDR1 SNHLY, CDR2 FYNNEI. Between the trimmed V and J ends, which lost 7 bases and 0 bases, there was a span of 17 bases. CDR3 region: CASTRSWGTSTDTQYF. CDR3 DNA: TGTGCCAGCACCAGGTCGTGGGGTACTAGCACAGATACGCAGTATTTT.

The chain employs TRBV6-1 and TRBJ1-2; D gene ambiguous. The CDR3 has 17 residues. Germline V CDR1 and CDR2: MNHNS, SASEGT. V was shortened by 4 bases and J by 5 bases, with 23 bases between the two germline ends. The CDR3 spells CASSARDGQAFSYGYTF. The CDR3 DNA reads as TGTGCCAGCAGTGCGAGAGACGGGCAGGCGTTCTCTTATGGCTACACCTTC.

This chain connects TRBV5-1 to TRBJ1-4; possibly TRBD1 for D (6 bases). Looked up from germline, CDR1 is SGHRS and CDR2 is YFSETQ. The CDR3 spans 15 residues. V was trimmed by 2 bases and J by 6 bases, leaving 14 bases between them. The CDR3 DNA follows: TGCGCCAGCAGCTTCACAGGGCCGGTTCATGAAAAACTGTTTTTT. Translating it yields CASSFTGPVHEKLFF.

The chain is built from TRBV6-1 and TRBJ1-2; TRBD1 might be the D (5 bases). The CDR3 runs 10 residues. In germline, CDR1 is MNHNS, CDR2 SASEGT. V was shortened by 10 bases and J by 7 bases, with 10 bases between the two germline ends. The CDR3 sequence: CATQGVGYTF. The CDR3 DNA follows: TGTGCCACCCAAGGGGTTGGCTACACCTTC.

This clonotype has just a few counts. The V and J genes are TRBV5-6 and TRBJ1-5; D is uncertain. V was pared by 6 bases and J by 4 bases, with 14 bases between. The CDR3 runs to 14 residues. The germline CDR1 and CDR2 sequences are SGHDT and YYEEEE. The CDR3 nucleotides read TGTGCCAGCACGGTTAACGGCCTAAATCAGCCCCAGCATTTT. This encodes CASTVNGLNQPQHF.